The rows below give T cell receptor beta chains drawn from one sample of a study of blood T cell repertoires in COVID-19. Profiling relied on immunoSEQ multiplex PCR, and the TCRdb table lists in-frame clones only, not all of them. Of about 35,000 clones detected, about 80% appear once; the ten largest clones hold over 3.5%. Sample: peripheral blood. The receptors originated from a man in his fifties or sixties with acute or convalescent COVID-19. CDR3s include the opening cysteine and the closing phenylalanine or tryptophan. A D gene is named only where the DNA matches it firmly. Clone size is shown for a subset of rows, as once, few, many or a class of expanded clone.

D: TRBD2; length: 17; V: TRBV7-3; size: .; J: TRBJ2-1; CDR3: CASSLGGSGTAYNEQFF; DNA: TGTGCCAGCAGCTTAGGGGGTAGCGGGACCGCCTACAATGAGCAGTTCTTC
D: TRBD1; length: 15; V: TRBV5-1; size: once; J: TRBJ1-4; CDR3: CASSDQTGGGEKLFF; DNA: TGCGCCAGCAGCGACCAGACAGGGGGAGGTGAAAAACTGTTTTTT
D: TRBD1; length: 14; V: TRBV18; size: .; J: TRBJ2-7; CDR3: CASSRQGTSYEQYF; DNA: TGTGCCAGCTCACGACAGGGCACCTCCTACGAGCAGTACTTC
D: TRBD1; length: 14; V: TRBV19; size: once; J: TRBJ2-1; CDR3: CASTQGDPYNEQFF; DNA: TGTGCCAGTACCCAGGGGGACCCCTACAATGAGCAGTTCTTC
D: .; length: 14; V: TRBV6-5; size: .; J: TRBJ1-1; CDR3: CATAEYQGNTEAFF; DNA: TGTGCCACCGCCGAGTACCAGGGGAACACTGAAGCTTTCTTT
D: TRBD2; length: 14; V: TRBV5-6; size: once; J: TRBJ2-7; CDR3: CASSFPTSGRAEIF; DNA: TGTGCCAGCAGCTTTCCGACTAGCGGGAGGGCCGAAATCTTC
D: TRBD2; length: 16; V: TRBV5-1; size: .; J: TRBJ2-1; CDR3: CASSAGLAGGHNEQFF; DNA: TGCGCCAGCAGCGCGGGACTAGCGGGGGGGCACAATGAGCAGTTCTTC
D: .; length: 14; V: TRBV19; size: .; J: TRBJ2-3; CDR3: CASSMGGYTDTQYF; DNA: TGTGCCAGTAGTATGGGGGGATACACAGATACGCAGTATTTT
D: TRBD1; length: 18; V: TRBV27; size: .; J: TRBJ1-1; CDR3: CASISRTGIRSMGTEAFF; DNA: TGTGCCAGCATCTCCAGGACAGGGATTAGGTCTATGGGAACTGAAGCTTTCTTT
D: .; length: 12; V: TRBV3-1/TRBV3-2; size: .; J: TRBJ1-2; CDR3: CASGDSAYGYTF; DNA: TGTGCCAGCGGAGACAGTGCCTATGGCTACACCTTC
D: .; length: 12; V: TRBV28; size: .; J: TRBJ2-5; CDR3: CATNGGQETQYF; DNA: TGTGCCACCAATGGCGGCCAAGAGACCCAGTACTTC
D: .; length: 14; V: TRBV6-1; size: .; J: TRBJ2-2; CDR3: CASSPHTGTGELFF; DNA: TGTGCCAGCAGTCCCCACACGGGCACCGGGGAGCTGTTTTTT
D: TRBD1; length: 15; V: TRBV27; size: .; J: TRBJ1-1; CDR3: CASSLTTGMNTEAFF; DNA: TGTGCCAGCAGTTTAACGACAGGGATGAACACTGAAGCTTTCTTT
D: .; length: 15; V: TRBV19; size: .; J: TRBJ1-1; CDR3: CASSITTAWNTEAFF; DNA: TGTGCCAGTAGTATAACGACAGCGTGGAACACTGAAGCTTTCTTT
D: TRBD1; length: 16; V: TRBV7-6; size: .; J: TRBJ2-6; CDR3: CASSFPDRDGANVLTF; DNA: TGTGCCAGCAGCTTTCCAGACAGGGATGGGGCCAACGTCCTGACTTTC
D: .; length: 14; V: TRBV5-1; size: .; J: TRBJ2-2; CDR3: CASSTATAFGELFF; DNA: TGCGCCAGCAGCACCGCGACAGCGTTCGGGGAGCTGTTTTTT
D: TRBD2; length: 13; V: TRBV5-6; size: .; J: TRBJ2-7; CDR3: CASSSSGRYEQYF; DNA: TGTGCCAGCAGCTCTAGCGGGAGATACGAGCAGTACTTC
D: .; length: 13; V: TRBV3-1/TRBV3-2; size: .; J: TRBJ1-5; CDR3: CASSQAEFQPQHF; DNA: TGTGCCAGCAGCCAAGCAGAATTTCAGCCCCAGCATTTT
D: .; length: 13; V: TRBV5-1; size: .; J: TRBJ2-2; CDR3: CASSSRENGELFF; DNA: TGCGCCAGCAGCTCCAGGGAAAACGGGGAGCTGTTTTTT
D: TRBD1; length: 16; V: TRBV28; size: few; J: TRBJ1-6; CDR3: CAYPRHRGLYNSPLHF; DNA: TGTGCCTATCCCCGCCACAGGGGACTCTATAATTCACCCCTCCACTTT
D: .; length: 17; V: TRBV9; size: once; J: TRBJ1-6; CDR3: CASSVEDSISYNSPLHF; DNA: TGTGCCAGCAGCGTAGAAGACAGTATCTCCTATAATTCACCCCTCCACTTT
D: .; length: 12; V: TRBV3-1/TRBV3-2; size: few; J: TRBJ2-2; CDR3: CATLGGTGELFF; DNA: TGTGCCACCCTAGGAGGCACCGGGGAGCTGTTTTTT
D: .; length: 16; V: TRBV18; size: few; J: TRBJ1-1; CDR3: CASSSSFSGFYTEAFF; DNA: TGTGCCAGCTCATCGTCATTTTCAGGGTTCTATACTGAAGCTTTCTTT
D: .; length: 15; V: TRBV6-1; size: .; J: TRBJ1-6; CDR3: CASSELQGSDSPLHF; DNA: TGTGCCAGCAGTGAACTACAGGGATCGGATTCACCCCTCCACTTT
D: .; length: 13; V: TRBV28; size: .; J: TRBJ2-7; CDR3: CASSLTFSDEQYF; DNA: TGTGCCAGCTCCCTTACGTTTAGCGACGAGCAGTACTTC
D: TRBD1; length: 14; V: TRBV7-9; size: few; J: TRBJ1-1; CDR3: CASSSTGSWTEAFF; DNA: TGTGCCAGCAGCTCGACAGGGAGTTGGACTGAAGCTTTCTTT
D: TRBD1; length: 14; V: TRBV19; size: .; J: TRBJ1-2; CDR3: CASRRDRGLQGYTF; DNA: TGTGCCAGCCGCCGGGACAGGGGGTTACAGGGCTACACCTTC
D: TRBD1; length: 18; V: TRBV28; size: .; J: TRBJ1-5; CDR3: CASRPIPPRQGSNQPQHF; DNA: TGTGCCAGCAGGCCAATCCCTCCGAGACAGGGGAGCAATCAGCCCCAGCATTTT
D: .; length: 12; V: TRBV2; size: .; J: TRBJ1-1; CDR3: CASRTTNTEAFF; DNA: TGTGCCAGCAGAACTACAAACACTGAAGCTTTCTTT
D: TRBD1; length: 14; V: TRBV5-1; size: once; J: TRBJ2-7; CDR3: CASSLGQGPYEQYF; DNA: TGCGCCAGCAGCCTGGGACAGGGACCCTACGAGCAGTACTTC
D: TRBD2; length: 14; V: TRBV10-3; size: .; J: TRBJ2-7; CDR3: CATLTSGGSYEQYF; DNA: TGTGCCACCCTAACTAGCGGGGGTTCCTACGAGCAGTACTTC
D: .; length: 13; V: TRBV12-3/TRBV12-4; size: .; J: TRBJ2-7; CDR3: CASSFGTSYEQYF; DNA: TGTGCCAGCAGTTTTGGGACATCCTACGAGCAGTACTTC
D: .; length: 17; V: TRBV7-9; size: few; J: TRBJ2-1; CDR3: CASSTKRRADTYNEQFF; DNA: TGTGCCAGCAGCACAAAACGGCGGGCCGATACGTACAATGAGCAGTTCTTC
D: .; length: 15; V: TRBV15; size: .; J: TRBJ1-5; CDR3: CATSRGEDENQPQHF; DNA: TGTGCCACCAGCAGGGGTGAGGATGAAAATCAGCCCCAGCATTTT
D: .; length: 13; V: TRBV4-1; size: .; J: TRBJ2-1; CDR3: CASSGHMGREQFF; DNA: TGCGCCAGCAGCGGCCATATGGGGCGGGAGCAGTTCTTC
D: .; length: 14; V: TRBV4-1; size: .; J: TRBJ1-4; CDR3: CASSQAAAGEKLFF; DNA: TGCGCCAGCAGCCAAGCGGCGGCCGGTGAAAAACTGTTTTTT
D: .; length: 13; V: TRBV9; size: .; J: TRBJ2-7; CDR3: CASSVSFGDEQYF; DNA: TGTGCCAGCAGCGTGAGTTTCGGTGACGAGCAGTACTTC
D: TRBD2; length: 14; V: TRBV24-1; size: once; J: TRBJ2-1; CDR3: CATSPSGRATEQFF; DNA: TGTGCCACCAGCCCCAGCGGGAGGGCCACTGAGCAGTTCTTC
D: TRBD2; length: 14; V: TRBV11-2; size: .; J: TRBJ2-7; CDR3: CASSAGTSSYEQYF; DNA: TGTGCCAGCAGCGCCGGGACTAGCTCCTACGAGCAGTACTTC
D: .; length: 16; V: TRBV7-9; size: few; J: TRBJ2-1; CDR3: CASSLTTGRFYNEQFF; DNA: TGTGCCAGCAGCTTGACTACAGGGCGGTTCTACAATGAGCAGTTCTTC
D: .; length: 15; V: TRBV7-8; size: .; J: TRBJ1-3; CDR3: CASSPRGGSGNTIYF; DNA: TGTGCCAGCAGTCCAAGAGGGGGATCTGGAAACACCATATATTTT
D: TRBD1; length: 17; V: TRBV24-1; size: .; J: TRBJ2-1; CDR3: CATRLTGEPSPYNEQFF; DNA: TGTGCCACCAGGCTCACAGGGGAACCTTCCCCCTACAATGAGCAGTTCTTC
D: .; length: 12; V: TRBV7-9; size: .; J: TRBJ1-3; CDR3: CASILSGNTIYF; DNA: TGTGCCAGCATCCTCTCTGGAAACACCATATATTTT
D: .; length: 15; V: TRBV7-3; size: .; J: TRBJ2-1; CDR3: CASSLGPGTHNEQFF; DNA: TGTGCCAGCAGCTTAGGCCCAGGGACACACAATGAGCAGTTCTTC
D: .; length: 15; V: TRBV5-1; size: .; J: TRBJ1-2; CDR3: CASSLASGRGYGYTF; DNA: TGCGCCAGCAGCTTGGCCTCTGGCAGGGGCTATGGCTACACCTTC
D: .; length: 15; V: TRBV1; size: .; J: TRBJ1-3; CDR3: CTSSQVWTVGNTIYF; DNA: TGCACCAGCAGCCAAGTCTGGACAGTTGGAAACACCATATATTTT
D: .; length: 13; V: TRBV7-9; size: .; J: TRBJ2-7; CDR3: CASSPAGNYEQYF; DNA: TGTGCCAGCAGCCCCGCAGGGAACTACGAGCAGTACTTC